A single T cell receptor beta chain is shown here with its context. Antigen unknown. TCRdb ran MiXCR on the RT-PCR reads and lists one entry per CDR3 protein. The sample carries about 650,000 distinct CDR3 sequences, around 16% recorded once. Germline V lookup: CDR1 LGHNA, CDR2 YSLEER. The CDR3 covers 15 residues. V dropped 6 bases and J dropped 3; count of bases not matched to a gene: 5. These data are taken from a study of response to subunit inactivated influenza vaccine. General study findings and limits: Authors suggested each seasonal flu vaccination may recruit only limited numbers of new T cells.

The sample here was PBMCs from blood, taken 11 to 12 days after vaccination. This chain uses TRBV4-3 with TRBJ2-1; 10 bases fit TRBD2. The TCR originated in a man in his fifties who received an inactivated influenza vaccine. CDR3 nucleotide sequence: TGCGCCAGCAGTCGGACTAGCGGTCTCTACAATGAGCAGTTCTTC. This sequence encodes CASSRTSGLYNEQFF.